Shown below are 10 T cell receptor beta chains from a single sample sequenced in a study of Tregs in tolerant kidney transplant recipients. Sequencing used immunoSEQ multiplex PCR; TCRdb keeps in-frame clones, though not all of them. The sample comprises approximately 90,000 clones, over 85% of which are singletons, and roughly 5% rests with the top ten. Sequenced material: CD8+ T cells from blood. Receptors were obtained from a human donor in good health.

The CDR3: CAIRALGELNEQFF. Written as DNA, the CDR3 is TGTGCCATCAGGGCGTTGGGGGAGCTAAATGAGCAGTTCTTC. The chain recombines TRBV10-3 with TRBJ2-1; D assignment may be TRBD1 or TRBD2 (5 bases each). Germline values: CDR1 ENHRY, CDR2 SYGVKD. Trimming stripped 6 bases from V and 7 bases from J, with 16 bases between. This CDR3 contains 14 residues.

The genes are TRBV7-9 and TRBJ2-7; TRBD1 aligns across 9 bases. Germline CDR1 and CDR2: SEHNR and FQNEAQ (reference sequence). With 2 bases clipped from V and 0 bases from J, the junction kept 14 bases outside the gene matches. The CDR3 is 19 amino acids. The CDR3 spells CASSLRALMGTGSSYEQYF. The CDR3 DNA follows: TGTGCCAGCAGCTTAAGGGCACTGATGGGGACAGGGAGCTCCTACGAGCAGTACTTC.

The chain carries TRBV5-6 and TRBJ2-7; TRBD2 might be the D (7 bases). The CDR3 totals 14 residues. V was shortened by 4 bases and J by 0 bases, with 11 bases between the two germline ends. Looked up from germline, CDR1 is SGHDT and CDR2 is YYEEEE. In DNA form, the CDR3 reads TGTGCCAGCAGCGGGGGGGACAACTCCTACGAGCAGTACTTC. Translated: CASSGGDNSYEQYF. Using reference TRBV5-6 and TRBJ2-7 for the parts outside the CDR3, the full variable domain is DAGVTQSPTHLIKTRGQQVTLRCSPKSGHDTVSWYQQALGQGPQFIFQYYEEEERQRGNFPDRFSGHQFPNYSSELNVNALLLGDSALYLCASSGGDNSYEQYFGPGTRLTVT.

The chain is built from TRBV11-2 and TRBJ2-1; unclear D gene. The CDR3 runs 11 residues. Germline values: CDR1 SGHAT, CDR2 FQNNGV. V lost 5 bases and J 10 bases, leaving 9 bases between the germline ends. For the CDR3, the DNA is TGTGCCAGCAGCCCCTCTCGGGAGCAGTTCTTC. The encoded protein is CASSPSREQFF.

The CDR3 reads CASSLWGQRVYEQYF. The CDR3 DNA follows: TGTGCCAGCAGTTTATGGGGACAGCGGGTTTACGAGCAGTACTTC. This chain joins TRBV28 and TRBJ2-7, with a possible D match to TRBD1 (7 bases). CDR1 and CDR2 (germline): MDHEN, SYDVKM. V lost 0 bases, J lost 4 bases, and 13 bases lay in between. This CDR3 has 15 residues.

The chain links TRBV5-4 to TRBJ1-2, with unresolved D. Germline CDR1 and CDR2: SGHNT and YYREEE (reference sequence). Trimming took 2 bases from V and 4 from J, leaving 6 bases between them. This CDR3 region has 12 residues. The CDR3 DNA reads TGTGCCAGCAGCTTAAGCGGCTATGGCTACACCTTC. It encodes CASSLSGYGYTF.

The CDR3 loop reads CASSVDGRGTEAFF. CDR3 coding DNA: TGTGCCAGCAGCGTAGACGGGAGGGGAACTGAAGCTTTCTTT. The V call is TRBV9, the J call TRBJ1-1; tentatively, D is TRBD1 (5 bases). Looked up from germline, CDR1 is SGDLS and CDR2 is YYNGEE. The CDR3 has 14 amino acids. The V gene lost 0 bases and the J gene lost 5 bases, with 11 bases spanning the gap.

The V and J genes are TRBV7-8 and TRBJ2-7; D may match TRBD1 or TRBD2 (5 bases each). V lost 4 bases and J 2 bases, leaving 12 bases between the germline ends. CDR1 is SGHVS and CDR2 is FQNEAQ in the germline V gene. There are 14 residues in the CDR3. The CDR3 reads CASSSGRSTYEQYF. The CDR3 coding sequence is TGTGCCAGCAGCTCGGGACGGTCCACCTACGAGCAGTACTTC.

The chain joins TRBV5-4 to TRBJ1-2; D possibly corresponds to TRBD1 (5 bases). Germline CDR1 and CDR2: SGHNT and YYREEE (reference sequence). V was shortened by 0 bases and J by 5 bases, with 23 bases between the two germline ends. The CDR3 consists of 18 residues. The CDR3 region has the DNA TGTGCCAGCAGCTTGGCGTTTGGTTTCCAGGGTGTGCGGTATGGCTACACCTTC. It yields the protein CASSLAFGFQGVRYGYTF.

This clone was observed once. The chain recombines TRBV2 with TRBJ1-4; possibly TRBD1 for D (5 bases). The germline gives CDR1 SNHLY, CDR2 FYNNEI. V was cut by 0 bases and J by 0 bases, with 8 bases left in between. CDR3 length equals 16 residues. Written as DNA, the CDR3 is TGTGCCAGCAGTGAAGCGAGACAGTCAACTAATGAAAAACTGTTTTTT. It yields the protein CASSEARQSTNEKLFF.